This TCR beta chain was sequenced during a study of cytomegalovirus exposure and HLA in healthy donors. Study as a whole: Unique TCRs from HLA-typed donors, about 85 million of them, were held in an early data release.

As for this clone: What it recognizes is unknown.

The study, taken as a whole, reports: Among donors in an Asian-associated ancestry cluster, a later analysis reportedly found fewer N-insertions than the roughly 680-donor mean. As a later analysis showed, a missense DCLRE1C variant was linked to trimming of TCR beta V- and J-genes. Prediction of most subjects' HLA-A and HLA-B alleles by TCR beta sequences was reportedly accurate.

This CDR3 is 14 amino acids long. The V gene's germline CDR1 is SGHTA and CDR2 FQGTGA. V was clipped by 2 bases and J by 6 bases, with 11 bases between them. 60 Vbeta and 13 Jbeta primers were used in PCR. Assay: immunoSEQ multiplex PCR; the TCRdb copy retains only in-frame clones and omits some. The table shows 150,000 to 200,000 clones, with roughly 80% occurring only once. The V gene is TRBV7-3, the J gene TRBJ2-1; D possibly corresponds to TRBD2 (6 bases). The sequenced sample was PBMCs. The TCR comes from a man aged 30 to 45 in good health and CMV-seropositive. The CDR3 DNA is TGTGCCAGCAGCTTATGGGAGCGGGCCAATGAGCAGTTCTTC. It encodes CASSLWERANEQFF. The whole variable domain, remainder taken from reference TRBV7-3 and TRBJ2-1, is GAGVSQTPSNKVTEKGKYVELRCDPISGHTALYWYRQSLGQGPEFLIYFQGTGAADDSGLPNDRFFAVRPEGSVSTLKIQRTERGDSAVYLCASSLWERANEQFFGPGTRLTVL.